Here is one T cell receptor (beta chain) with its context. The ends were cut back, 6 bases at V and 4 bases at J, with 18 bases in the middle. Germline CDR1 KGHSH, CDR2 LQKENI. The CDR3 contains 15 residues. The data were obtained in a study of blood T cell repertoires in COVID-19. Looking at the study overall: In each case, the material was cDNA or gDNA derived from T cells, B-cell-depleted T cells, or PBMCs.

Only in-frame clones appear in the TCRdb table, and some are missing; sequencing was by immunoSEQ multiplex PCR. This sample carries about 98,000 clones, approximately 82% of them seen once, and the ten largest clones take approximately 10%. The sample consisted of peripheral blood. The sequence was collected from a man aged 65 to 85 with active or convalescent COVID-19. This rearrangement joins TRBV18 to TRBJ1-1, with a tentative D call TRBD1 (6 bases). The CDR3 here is CASSPEQGRVTEAFF. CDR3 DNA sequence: TGTGCCAGCTCCCCAGAACAGGGACGGGTCACTGAAGCTTTCTTT.